The 30 T cell receptor beta chains below were found in one sample sequenced in a study of response to subunit inactivated influenza vaccine. MiXCR, applied by TCRdb to the RT-PCR reads, yields one record per CDR3 protein. The data hold about 310,000 distinct CDR3 sequences, with roughly 22% observed a single time. The sequencing used PBMCs from blood, collected less than 22 months after vaccination. All receptors derive from a man aged 50 to 69 who received an inactivated influenza vaccine.

V is TRBV25-1 and J is TRBJ2-2, with a possible D match to TRBD1 (6 bases). Germline-derived CDR1 and CDR2 are MGHDK and SYGVNS. Trimming pared 6 bases from V and 1 base from J, leaving 6 bases between. CDR3 length: 13 amino acids. The CDR3 bases are TGTGCCAGCAGGGACAGGAACACCGGGGAGCTGTTTTTT. Its translation: CASRDRNTGELFF.

The CDR3 DNA reads as TGTGCCAGCAGCTTAGAGGCTTCCCATAGCAATCAGCCCCAGCATTTT. Translating gives CASSLEASHSNQPQHF. The rearrangement joins TRBV7-9 to TRBJ1-5; no reliable D call. The length of the CDR3 is 16 residues. The V gene lost 1 base and the J gene lost 0 bases, with 10 bases spanning the gap. CDR1 SEHNR and CDR2 FQNEAQ come from the germline V gene (reference sequence).

The J gene is TRBJ2-2, the V gene TRBV18; TRBD2 matches 7 bases. Germline values: CDR1 KGHSH, CDR2 LQKENI. CDR3 size: 16 residues. V was pared by 0 bases and J by 2 bases, with 3 bases of the junction left unmatched. The DNA for the CDR3 is TGTGCCAGCTCACCACCGCGGGGGATAAACACCGGGGAGCTGTTTTTT. It encodes CASSPPRGINTGELFF.

This clonotype was seen a few times. One end of the junction fails to match germline, which may point to a read error. The rearrangement joins TRBV11-2 to TRBJ2-7; D is unclear. Germline CDR1 is SGHAT and CDR2 is FQNNGV. This CDR3 has 14 residues. CDR3 loop: CASSLGALPYGQYF. DNA for the CDR3: TGTGCCAGCAGCTTAGGTGCACTCCCCTACGGGCAGTACTTC.

This clonotype occurred a few times. The chain couples TRBV3-1 to TRBJ1-1; no clear D gene. In germline, CDR1 is LGHDT, CDR2 YNNKEL (reference sequence). The ends were cut back, 3 bases at V and 4 bases at J, with 12 bases in the middle. The CDR3 has 14 residues. The CDR3 DNA reads as TGTGCCAGCAGCCATGGAACCCGTGCCACTGAAGCTTTCTTT. This translates into CASSHGTRATEAFF.

In its sample, this clonotype was seen a few times. The CDR3 here is CASSYHLGGSSYEQYF. The CDR3 nucleotides read TGTGCCAGCAGTTACCACTTGGGCGGAAGCTCCTACGAGCAGTACTTC. The rearrangement joins TRBV6-5 to TRBJ2-7; D not resolved. The germline gives CDR1 MNHEY, CDR2 SVGAGI. CDR3 length: 16 amino acids. Trimming took off 2 bases at V and 0 bases at J, with 14 bases between the two ends.

This clonotype was seen ten or more times. J is TRBJ1-5 and V is TRBV29-1; a weak D match, TRBD1 (6 bases). Deletions cut 4 bases from V and 7 bases from J, with 17 bases between. The CDR3 is made up of 14 amino acids. Germline V lookup: CDR1 SQVTM, CDR2 ANQGSEA. CDR3 protein: CSVGSGGERQPQHF. The CDR3 nucleotides are TGCAGCGTTGGGTCGGGGGGCGAAAGACAGCCCCAGCATTTT.

The chain uses TRBV3-1 and TRBJ2-1; D is ambiguous. The CDR3 has 13 amino acids. Trimming took off 4 bases at V and 7 bases at J, with 11 bases between the two ends. The germline gives CDR1 LGHDT, CDR2 YNNKEL (reference sequence). CDR3 DNA: TGTGCCAGCAGCCCCGGGTCTTGGAATGAGCAGTTCTTC. Translating it yields CASSPGSWNEQFF.

This sequence joins TRBV6-2 or TRBV6-3 and TRBJ1-1; D call uncertain. This CDR3 contains 14 residues. Trimming removed 5 bases at V and 2 bases at J, with 12 bases between. Germline V gene lookup returns CDR1 MNHEY and CDR2 SVGEGT. The CDR3 DNA sequence: TGTGCCAGCAGTCCCCCGCCGCCCAACACTGAAGCTTTCTTT. This translates into CASSPPPPNTEAFF.

The chain employs TRBV11-2 and TRBJ1-4; TRBD1 matches 7 bases. The CDR3 extends over 14 amino acids. V trimming: 6 bases; J trimming: 3 bases; junction bases outside the gene matches: 4. Germline V gives CDR1 SGHAT, CDR2 FQNNGV. CDR3 region: CASSTGEANEKLFF. The CDR3 coding sequence is TGTGCCAGCAGTACAGGGGAGGCTAATGAAAAACTGTTTTTT.

V and J are TRBV7-9 and TRBJ1-4, with TRBD1 as a possible D gene (5 bases). Germline-derived CDR1 and CDR2 are SEHNR and FQNEAQ (reference sequence). This CDR3 has 14 residues. Trimming stripped 2 bases from V and 8 bases from J, with 12 bases between. CDR3 residues: CASSLSQGWEKLFF. CDR3 DNA: TGTGCCAGCAGCTTATCCCAGGGCTGGGAAAAACTGTTTTTT.

This clonotype has more than one count but fewer than ten. This chain uses TRBV27 with TRBJ2-3; 7 bases line up with TRBD2. CDR3 size: 15 residues. CDR1 MNHEY and CDR2 SMNVEV come from the germline V gene (reference sequence). Trimming cost V 3 bases and J 7 bases; bases outside gene matches: 10. CDR3 sequence: CASSLTRQGGNTQYF. The CDR3 nucleotides read TGTGCCAGCAGTTTGACGCGCCAGGGAGGGAATACGCAGTATTTT.

The genes are TRBV2 and TRBJ2-3; D is possibly TRBD2 (6 bases). Trimming removed 7 bases from V and 2 bases from J, with 13 bases in between. CDR3 size: 14 residues. Germline CDR1 is SNHLY and CDR2 is FYNNEI. The CDR3 region has the DNA TGTGCCAGCACACCTAGCGCTAACACAGATACGCAGTATTTT. It yields the protein CASTPSANTDTQYF.

This clonotype was counted between two and nine times. The chain uses TRBV27 and TRBJ2-4; 8 nucleotides match TRBD2. Germline CDR1 is MNHEY and CDR2 is SMNVEV (reference sequence). This CDR3 has 14 residues. V shed 3 bases, J shed 9 bases, and the junction held 7 bases outside the gene matches. The CDR3 loop is CASSFVSGNGIQYF. In nucleotides, the CDR3 is TGTGCCAGCAGTTTTGTTAGCGGGAACGGCATTCAGTACTTC.

The CDR3 sequence: CASTKEFSGSMVEQYF. In nucleotides, the CDR3 is TGTGCCAGCACCAAAGAGTTTAGCGGGAGTATGGTCGAGCAGTACTTC. The rearrangement links TRBV6-1 to TRBJ2-7; 9 bases fit TRBD2. With 7 bases clipped from V and 6 bases from J, the junction kept 16 bases outside the gene matches. Germline CDR1 and CDR2: MNHNS and SASEGT. There are 16 residues in the CDR3.

V is TRBV13 and J is TRBJ1-1; 7 bases map to TRBD1. With 5 bases clipped from V and 9 bases from J, the junction kept 3 bases outside the gene matches. Germline CDR1 PRHDT, CDR2 FYEKMQ (reference sequence). The CDR3 covers 11 residues. CDR3 sequence (DNA): TGTGCCAGCAGCCAGGGACAGAAAGCTTTCTTT. It is translated as CASSQGQKAFF.

This clonotype was counted at least ten times. The chain has TRBV4-2 and TRBJ1-3; TRBD1 matches 7 bases. Germline V CDR1 and CDR2: LGHNA, YNFKEQ. The junction had 11 bases not matched to a gene; V was cut back by 5 bases and J by 1 base. This CDR3 spans 17 amino acids. The CDR3 DNA sequence: TGTGCCAGCAGCACCCAATCGACAGGGTCATCTGGAAACACCATATATTTT. Residues: CASSTQSTGSSGNTIYF.

This clonotype was counted a single time. V is TRBV20-1 and J is TRBJ2-7; D is ambiguous. CDR1 and CDR2 from the germline V gene are DFQATT and SNEGSKA (reference sequence). V lost 0 bases and J lost 4, with 13 bases in between. CDR3 length equals 14 residues. CDR3 nucleotides: TGCAGTGCTAGAGATCGGGCAGGTGGTTACGAGCAGTACTTC. Amino acid sequence: CSARDRAGGYEQYF.

V is TRBV5-1 and J is TRBJ2-5; TRBD2 matches at 11 bases. Trimming removed 1 base from V and 5 bases from J; junction bases left unmatched: 7. Germline V gene sequence: CDR1 SGHRS, CDR2 YFSETQ. This CDR3 contains 16 residues. CDR3 in DNA: TGCGCCAGCAGCTTGAATCTTCCTAGCGGGGGGGAGACCCAGTACTTC. Amino acids: CASSLNLPSGGETQYF.

J is TRBJ2-5 and V is TRBV4-3; D may match TRBD1 or TRBD2 (6 bases each). This CDR3 has 16 residues. Germline V lookup: CDR1 LGHNA, CDR2 YSLEER. The V gene lost 0 bases and the J gene lost 5 bases, with 16 bases spanning the gap. The CDR3 region is CASSQEWGAPGETQYF. CDR3 coding DNA: TGCGCCAGCAGCCAAGAATGGGGGGCCCCGGGGGAGACCCAGTACTTC.

At least ten counts were recorded for this clonotype. This CDR3 is CSAREDTEQFF. In DNA form, the CDR3 reads TGCAGTGCTAGAGAGGACACCGAGCAGTTCTTC. The chain uses TRBV20-1 and TRBJ2-1; possible D gene TRBD1, 5 bases. V lost 0 bases, J lost 10 bases, and 7 bases lay in between. In germline, CDR1 is DFQATT, CDR2 SNEGSKA (reference sequence). The CDR3 has 11 amino acids.

The chain combines TRBV20-1 with TRBJ1-1; 11 bases match TRBD1. The J segment lost 2 bases and the V segment lost 3 bases, leaving 2 bases of the junction unmatched. This CDR3 is 14 amino acids long. Germline CDR1 DFQATT, CDR2 SNEGSKA (reference sequence). CDR3 DNA sequence: TGCAGTGCTAGGGACAGGGGGCAAAACACTGAAGCTTTCTTT. Translating gives CSARDRGQNTEAFF.

The rearrangement uses TRBV10-3 and TRBJ2-3; D not resolved. Between the trimmed V and J ends, which lost 2 bases and 8 bases, there was a span of 8 bases. The germline CDR1 and CDR2 sequences are ENHRY and SYGVKD. The CDR3 covers 12 residues. The CDR3 loop reads CAISEEKGTQYF. The CDR3 region has the DNA TGTGCCATCAGTGAGGAGAAGGGTACGCAGTATTTT.

This clonotype was observed a few times. V is TRBV15 and J is TRBJ2-2, with D uncertain. Between the trimmed V and J ends, which lost 0 bases and 6 bases, there was a span of 5 bases. Germline V gene lookup returns CDR1 LNHNV and CDR2 YYDKDF (reference sequence). This CDR3 comprises 13 residues. CDR3 in DNA: TGTGCCACCAGCAGAGATTATGCCGGGGAGCTGTTTTTT. Translation gives CATSRDYAGELFF.

The chain carries TRBV11-3 and TRBJ2-2; 7 positions match TRBD2. The CDR3 sequence is 15 residues long. Trimming took 2 bases from V and 2 from J; bases not matched to a gene: 2. Germline-derived CDR1 and CDR2 are SGHNT and YENEEA. In DNA, the CDR3 is TGTGCCAGCAGCTTAAGCGGGGTTAACACCGGGGAGCTGTTTTTT. Protein product: CASSLSGVNTGELFF.

The chain links TRBV12-3 or TRBV12-4 to TRBJ1-5, with D maybe TRBD1 (5 bases). Trimming removed 3 bases at V and 5 bases at J, with 14 bases between. This CDR3 contains 15 residues. The chain's CDR3 is CASSFTRGGDQPQHF. The DNA for the CDR3 is TGTGCCAGCAGTTTTACGAGGGGAGGCGATCAGCCCCAGCATTTT.

The CDR3 is CASSPLANSYNEQFF. The CDR3 region has the DNA TGTGCCAGCAGCCCGCTAGCGAACTCCTACAATGAGCAGTTCTTC. The chain is built from TRBV11-3 and TRBJ2-1; tentatively, D is TRBD2 (6 bases). V was shortened by 5 bases and J by 0 bases, with 11 bases between the two germline ends. The CDR3 contains 15 residues. From germline, CDR1 is SGHNT and CDR2 YENEEA.

This clonotype came up once. The chain carries TRBV24-1 and TRBJ2-2; 9 bases fit TRBD2. The CDR3 has 18 amino acids. V shed 2 bases, J shed 5 bases, and the junction held 11 bases outside the gene matches. Germline V gives CDR1 KGHDR, CDR2 SFDVKD. CDR3 DNA: TGTGCCACCAGTGATTCCGGGACTAGCAGGAGGGAAACCGGGGAGCTGTTTTTT. This gives the protein CATSDSGTSRRETGELFF.

In its sample, this clonotype was seen a few times. The rearrangement links TRBV12-3 or TRBV12-4 to TRBJ2-3; D gene ambiguous. V lost 7 bases, J lost 4 bases, and 6 bases lay in between. The length of the CDR3 is 11 residues. The CDR3 nucleotides read TGTGCCAGCAAGAAGGCAGATACGCAGTATTTT. Protein sequence: CASKKADTQYF.

This clonotype was seen only a few times. The rearrangement uses TRBV2 and TRBJ1-5; D call uncertain. Trimming took off 6 bases at V and 2 bases at J, with 14 bases between the two ends. This CDR3 has 15 amino acids. Germline loops: CDR1 SNHLY, CDR2 FYNNEI. The CDR3 sequence is CASREGDWGNQPQHF. For the CDR3, the DNA is TGTGCCAGCAGGGAGGGAGACTGGGGCAATCAGCCCCAGCATTTT.